Detailed here is one T cell receptor (beta chain). The data were taken from a study of blood T cell repertoires in COVID-19. Overall study: Specimens from acute and convalescent COVID-19 originated in the United States, Italy and Spain. Sample material is recorded as cDNA or gDNA derived from T cells, B-cell-depleted T cells, or PBMCs.

Authors' data handling: Using reference gene primer amplification, nucleated cell counts were estimated. The repertoire was sequenced with immunoSEQ multiplex PCR; TCRdb's copy has only in-frame clones and lacks some. That table gives V, J and clone size, and the DNA gave D and trimming. The sample holds tens of thousands of clones; 65% to 90% are singletons and the top ten take approximately 1.2%. The sequencing sample was made of peripheral blood. The TCR comes from a man aged 35 to 55 with acute or convalescent COVID-19.

The CDR3 sequence is CASSLRGGWEPQHF. In DNA, the CDR3 is TGTGCCAGCAGCTTAAGGGGAGGTTGGGAGCCCCAGCATTTT. The rearrangement uses TRBV5-5 and TRBJ1-5, with a possible D match to TRBD1 (5 bases). Trimming stripped 2 bases from V and 8 bases from J, with 14 bases between. CDR3 length: 14 amino acids. The germline V gene has CDR1 SGHKS and CDR2 YYEKEE (reference sequence).